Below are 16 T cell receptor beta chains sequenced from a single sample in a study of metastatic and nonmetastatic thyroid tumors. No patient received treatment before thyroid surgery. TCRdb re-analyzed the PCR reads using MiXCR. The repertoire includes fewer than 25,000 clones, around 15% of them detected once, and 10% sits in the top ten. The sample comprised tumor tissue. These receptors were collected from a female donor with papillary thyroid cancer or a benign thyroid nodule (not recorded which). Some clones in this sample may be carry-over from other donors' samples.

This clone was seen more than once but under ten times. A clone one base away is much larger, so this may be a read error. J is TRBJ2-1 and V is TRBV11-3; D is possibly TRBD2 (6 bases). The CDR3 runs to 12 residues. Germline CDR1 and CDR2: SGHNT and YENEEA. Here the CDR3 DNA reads TGTGCCAGCAGCGACACTAGCAGTGAGCAGCTCTTC. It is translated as CASSDTSSEQLF.

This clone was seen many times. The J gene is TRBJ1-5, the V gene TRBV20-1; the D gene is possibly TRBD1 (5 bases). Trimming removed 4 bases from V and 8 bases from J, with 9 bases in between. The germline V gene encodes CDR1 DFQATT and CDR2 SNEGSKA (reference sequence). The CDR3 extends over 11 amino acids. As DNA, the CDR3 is TGCAGTGCTAAGGGGAAAAAGCCCCAGCATTTT. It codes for CSAKGKKPQHF.

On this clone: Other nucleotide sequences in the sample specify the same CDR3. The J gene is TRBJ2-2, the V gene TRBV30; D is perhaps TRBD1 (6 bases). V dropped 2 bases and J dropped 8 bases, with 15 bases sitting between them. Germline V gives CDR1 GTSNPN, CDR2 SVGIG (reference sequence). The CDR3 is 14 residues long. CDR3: CAWSLRPGTGELFF. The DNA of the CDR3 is TGTGCCTGGAGTCTGAGGCCTGGGACAGGGGAGCTGTTTTTT.

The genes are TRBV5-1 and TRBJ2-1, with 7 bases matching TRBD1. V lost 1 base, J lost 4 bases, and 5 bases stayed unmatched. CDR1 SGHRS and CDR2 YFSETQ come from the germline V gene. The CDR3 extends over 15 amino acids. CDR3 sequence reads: CASSLLEGAYNEQFF. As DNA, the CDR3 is TGCGCCAGCAGCTTGCTAGAGGGGGCATACAATGAGCAGTTCTTC.

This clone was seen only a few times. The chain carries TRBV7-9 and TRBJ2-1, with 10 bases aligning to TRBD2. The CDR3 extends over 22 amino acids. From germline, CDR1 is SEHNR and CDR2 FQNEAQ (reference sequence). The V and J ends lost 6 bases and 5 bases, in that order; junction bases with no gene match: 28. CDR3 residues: CASRTGTSVSGYTRIRNNEQFF. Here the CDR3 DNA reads TGTGCCAGCAGAACCGGGACTAGCGTTTCTGGGTACACACGTATCCGGAACAATGAGCAGTTCTTC. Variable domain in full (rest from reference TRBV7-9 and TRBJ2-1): DTGVSQNPRHKITKRGQNVTFRCDPISEHNRLYWYRQTLGQGPEFLTYFQNEAQLEKSRLLSDRFSAERPKGSFSTLEIQRTEQGDSAMYLCASRTGTSVSGYTRIRNNEQFFGPGTRLTVL.

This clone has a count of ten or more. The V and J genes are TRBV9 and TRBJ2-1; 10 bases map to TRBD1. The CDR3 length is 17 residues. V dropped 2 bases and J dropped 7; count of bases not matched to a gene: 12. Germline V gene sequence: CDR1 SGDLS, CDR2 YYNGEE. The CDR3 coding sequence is TGTGCCAGCAGCGTCAGAGGGGGACAGGGGAGAAATAATGAGCAGTTCTTC. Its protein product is CASSVRGGQGRNNEQFF.

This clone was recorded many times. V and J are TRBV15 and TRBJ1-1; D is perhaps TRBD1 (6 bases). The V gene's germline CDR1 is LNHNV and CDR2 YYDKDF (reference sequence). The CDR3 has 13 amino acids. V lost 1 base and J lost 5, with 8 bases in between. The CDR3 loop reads CATSRVGQTEAFF. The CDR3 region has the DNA TGTGCCACCAGCAGAGTTGGACAGACTGAAGCTTTCTTT.

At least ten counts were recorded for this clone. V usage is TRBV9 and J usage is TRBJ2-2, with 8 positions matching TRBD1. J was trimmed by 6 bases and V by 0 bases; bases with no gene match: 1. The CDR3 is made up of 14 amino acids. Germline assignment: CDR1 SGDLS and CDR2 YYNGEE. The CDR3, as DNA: TGTGCCAGCAGCGTAGACAGGGGGGCCGGGGAGCTGTTTTTT. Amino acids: CASSVDRGAGELFF.

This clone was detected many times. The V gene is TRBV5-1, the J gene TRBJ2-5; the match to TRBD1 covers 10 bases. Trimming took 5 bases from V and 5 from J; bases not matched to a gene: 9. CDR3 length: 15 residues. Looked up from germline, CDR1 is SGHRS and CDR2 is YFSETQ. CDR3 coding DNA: TGCGCCAGCAGGCGACAGGGGGCGGAGGGGGAGACCCAGTACTTC. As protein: CASRRQGAEGETQYF.

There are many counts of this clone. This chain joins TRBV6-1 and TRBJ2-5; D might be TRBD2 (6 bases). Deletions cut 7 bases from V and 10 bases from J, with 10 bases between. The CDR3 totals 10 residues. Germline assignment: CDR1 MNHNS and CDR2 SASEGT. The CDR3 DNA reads TGTGCCAGCAACGGAGGGGACCAGTACTTC. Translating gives CASNGGDQYF.

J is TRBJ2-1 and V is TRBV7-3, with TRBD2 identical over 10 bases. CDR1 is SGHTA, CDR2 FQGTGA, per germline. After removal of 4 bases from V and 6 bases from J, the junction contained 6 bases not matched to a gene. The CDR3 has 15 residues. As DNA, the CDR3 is TGTGCCAGCAGCTATGTAGCGGGAGGAGTCAATGAGCAGTTCTTC. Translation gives CASSYVAGGVNEQFF.

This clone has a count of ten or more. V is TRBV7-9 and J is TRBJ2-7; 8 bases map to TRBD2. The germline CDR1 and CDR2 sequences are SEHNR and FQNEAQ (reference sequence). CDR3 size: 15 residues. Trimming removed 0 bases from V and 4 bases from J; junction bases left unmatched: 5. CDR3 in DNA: TGTGCCAGCAGCTTAGCCCAGGCGGGGGGTTACGAGCAGTACTTC. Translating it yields CASSLAQAGGYEQYF.

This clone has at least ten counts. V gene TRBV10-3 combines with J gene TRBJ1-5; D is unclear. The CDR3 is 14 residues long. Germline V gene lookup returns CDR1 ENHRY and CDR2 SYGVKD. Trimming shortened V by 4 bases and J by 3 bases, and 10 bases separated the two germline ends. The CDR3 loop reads CAISASQLNQPQHF. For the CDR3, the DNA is TGTGCCATCAGTGCCAGCCAACTCAATCAGCCCCAGCATTTT.

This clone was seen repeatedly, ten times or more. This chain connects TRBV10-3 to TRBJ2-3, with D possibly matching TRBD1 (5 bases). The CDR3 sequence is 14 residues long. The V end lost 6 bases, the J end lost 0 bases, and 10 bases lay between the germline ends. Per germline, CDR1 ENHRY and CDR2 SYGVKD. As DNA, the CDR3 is TGTGCCATCAGCGGACGGACAAGCACAGATACGCAGTATTTT. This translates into CAISGRTSTDTQYF.

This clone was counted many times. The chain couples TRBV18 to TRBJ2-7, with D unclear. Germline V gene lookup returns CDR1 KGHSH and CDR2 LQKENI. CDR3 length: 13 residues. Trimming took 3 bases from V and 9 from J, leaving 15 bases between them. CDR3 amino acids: CASSPERHGGQYF. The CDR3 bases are TGTGCCAGCTCACCTGAGAGACACGGCGGGCAGTACTTC. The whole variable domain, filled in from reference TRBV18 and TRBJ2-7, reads NAGVMQNPRHLVRRRGQEARLRCSPMKGHSHVYWYRQLPEEGLKFMVYLQKENIIDESGMPKERFSAEFPKEGPSILRIQQVVRGDSAAYFCASSPERHGGQYFGPGTRLTVT.

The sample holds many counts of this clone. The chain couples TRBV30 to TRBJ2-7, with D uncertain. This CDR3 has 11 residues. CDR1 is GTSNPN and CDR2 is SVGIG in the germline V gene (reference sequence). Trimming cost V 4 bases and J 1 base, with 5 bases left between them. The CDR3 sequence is CAWTDSYEQYF. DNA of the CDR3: TGTGCCTGGACAGATTCCTACGAGCAGTACTTC.